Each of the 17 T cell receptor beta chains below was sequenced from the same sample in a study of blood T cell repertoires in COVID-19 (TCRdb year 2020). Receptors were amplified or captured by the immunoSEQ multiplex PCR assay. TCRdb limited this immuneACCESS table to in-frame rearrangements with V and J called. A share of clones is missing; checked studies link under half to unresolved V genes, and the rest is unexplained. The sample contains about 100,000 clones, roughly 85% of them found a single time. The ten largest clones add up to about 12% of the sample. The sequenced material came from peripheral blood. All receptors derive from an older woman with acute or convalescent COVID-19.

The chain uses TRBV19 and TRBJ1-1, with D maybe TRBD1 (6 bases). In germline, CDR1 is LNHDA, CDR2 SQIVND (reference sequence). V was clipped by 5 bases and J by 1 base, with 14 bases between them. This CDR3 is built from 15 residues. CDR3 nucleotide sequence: TGTGCCAGTAGTTCGCCGGACAGAAAGAACACTGAAGCTTTCTTT. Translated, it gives CASSSPDRKNTEAFF.

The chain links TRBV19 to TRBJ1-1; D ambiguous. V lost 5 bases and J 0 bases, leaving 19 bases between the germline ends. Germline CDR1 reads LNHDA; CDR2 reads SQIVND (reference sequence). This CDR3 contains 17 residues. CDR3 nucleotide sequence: TGTGCCAGTAGTCTTCAACGGACTGGGATCATGAACACTGAAGCTTTCTTT. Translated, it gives CASSLQRTGIMNTEAFF.

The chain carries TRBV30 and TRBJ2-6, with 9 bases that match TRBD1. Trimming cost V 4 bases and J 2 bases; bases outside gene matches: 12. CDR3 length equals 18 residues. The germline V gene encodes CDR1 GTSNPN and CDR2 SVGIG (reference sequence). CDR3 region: CAWKNRTGVGPGANVLTF. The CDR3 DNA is TGTGCCTGGAAAAACCGGACAGGGGTCGGCCCTGGGGCCAACGTCCTGACTTTC. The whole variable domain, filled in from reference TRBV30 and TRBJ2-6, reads SQTIHQWPATLVQPVGSPLSLECTVEGTSNPNLYWYRQAAGRGLQLLFYSVGIGQISSEVPQNLSASRPQDRQFILSSKKLLLSDSGFYLCAWKNRTGVGPGANVLTFGAGSRLTVL.

The CDR3 DNA is TGTGCCAGCAGTTCCCAGGGGGCGGTTGAAAAACTGTTTTTT. It specifies CASSSQGAVEKLFF. The rearrangement uses TRBV6-5 and TRBJ1-4, with 8 bases lining up with TRBD1. Per germline, CDR1 MNHEY and CDR2 SVGAGI. This CDR3 is 14 amino acids long. The junction had 5 bases not matched to a gene; V was cut back by 4 bases and J by 7 bases.

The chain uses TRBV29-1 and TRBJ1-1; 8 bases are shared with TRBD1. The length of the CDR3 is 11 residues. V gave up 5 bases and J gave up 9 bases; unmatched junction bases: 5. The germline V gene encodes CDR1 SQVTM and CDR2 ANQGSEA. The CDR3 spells CSVIGQGQAFF. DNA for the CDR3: TGCAGCGTTATAGGACAGGGACAAGCTTTCTTT.

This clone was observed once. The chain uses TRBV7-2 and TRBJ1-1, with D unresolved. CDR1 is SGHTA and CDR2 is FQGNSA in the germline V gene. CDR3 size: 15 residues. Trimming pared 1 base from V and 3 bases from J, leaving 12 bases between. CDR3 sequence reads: CASSLDGGSDTEAFF. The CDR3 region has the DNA TGTGCCAGCAGCTTAGATGGAGGGTCGGACACTGAAGCTTTCTTT.

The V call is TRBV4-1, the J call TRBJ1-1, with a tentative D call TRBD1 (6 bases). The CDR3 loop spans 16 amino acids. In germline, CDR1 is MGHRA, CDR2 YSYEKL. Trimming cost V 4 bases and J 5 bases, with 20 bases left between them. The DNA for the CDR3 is TGCGCCAGCAGCCCTCAGTCACAGGGCGGTAGGACTGAAGCTTTCTTT. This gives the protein CASSPQSQGGRTEAFF.

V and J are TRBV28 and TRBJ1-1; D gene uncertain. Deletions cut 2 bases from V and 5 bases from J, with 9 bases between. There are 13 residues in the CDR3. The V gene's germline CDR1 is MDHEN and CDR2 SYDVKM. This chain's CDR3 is CASSLGGRTEAFF. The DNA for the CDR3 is TGTGCCAGCAGTTTAGGAGGGAGGACTGAAGCTTTCTTT.

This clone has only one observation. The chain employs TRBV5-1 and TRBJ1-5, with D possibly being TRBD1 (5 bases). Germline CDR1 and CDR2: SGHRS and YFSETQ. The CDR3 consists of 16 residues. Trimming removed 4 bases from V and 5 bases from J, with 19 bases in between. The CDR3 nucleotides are TGCGCCAGCAGCGCGGGATCCGGGACCCTTGATCAGCCCCAGCATTTT. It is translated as CASSAGSGTLDQPQHF.

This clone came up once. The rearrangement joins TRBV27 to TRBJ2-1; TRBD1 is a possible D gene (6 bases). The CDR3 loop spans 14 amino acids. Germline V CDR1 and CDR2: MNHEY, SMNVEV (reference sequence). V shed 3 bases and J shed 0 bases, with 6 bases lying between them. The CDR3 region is CASSLDSSYNEQFF. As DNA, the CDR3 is TGTGCCAGCAGTTTGGACAGCTCCTACAATGAGCAGTTCTTC.

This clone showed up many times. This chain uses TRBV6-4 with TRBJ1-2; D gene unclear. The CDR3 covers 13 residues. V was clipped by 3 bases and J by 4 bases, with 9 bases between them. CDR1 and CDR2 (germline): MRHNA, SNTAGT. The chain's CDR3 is CASSDGVSYGYTF. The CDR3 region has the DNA TGTGCCAGCAGTGATGGTGTCAGCTATGGCTACACCTTC.

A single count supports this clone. The CDR3 nucleotides read TGTGCCAGCAGTTTGGGACAGGGGGGGACTGAAGCTTTCTTT. Residues: CASSLGQGGTEAFF. The chain carries TRBV6-6 and TRBJ1-1, with TRBD1 identical over 11 bases. Trimming removed 4 bases from V and 5 bases from J; junction bases left unmatched: 3. Per germline, CDR1 MNHNY and CDR2 SVGAGI (reference sequence). The CDR3 has 14 amino acids.

The DNA of the CDR3 is TGTGCCAGCAGCCGGGGACAGGAGAACACTGAAGCTTTCTTT. Translation: CASSRGQENTEAFF. V usage is TRBV11-1 and J usage is TRBJ1-1; 8 nucleotides agree with TRBD1. This CDR3 comprises 14 residues. Germline V gene lookup returns CDR1 SGHAT and CDR2 FQDESV (reference sequence). J gave up 1 base and V 5 bases, and 3 bases lay outside the gene matches.

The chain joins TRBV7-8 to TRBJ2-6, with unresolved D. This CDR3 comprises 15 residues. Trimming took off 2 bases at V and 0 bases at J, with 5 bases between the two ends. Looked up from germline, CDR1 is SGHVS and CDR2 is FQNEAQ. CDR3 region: CASSLQVSGANVLTF. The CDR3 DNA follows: TGTGCCAGCAGCTTACAGGTCTCTGGGGCCAACGTCCTGACTTTC. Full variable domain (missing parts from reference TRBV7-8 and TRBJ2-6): GAGVSQSPRYKVAKRGQDVALRCDPISGHVSLFWYQQALGQGPEFLTYFQNEAQLDKSGLPSDRFFAERPEGSVSTLKIQRTQQEDSAVYLCASSLQVSGANVLTFGAGSRLTVL.

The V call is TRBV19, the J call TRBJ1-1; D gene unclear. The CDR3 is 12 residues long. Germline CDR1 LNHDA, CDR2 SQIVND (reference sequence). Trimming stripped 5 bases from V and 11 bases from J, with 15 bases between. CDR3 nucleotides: TGTGCCAGTAGTTATTCAGAGGTCGGGGCTTTCTTT. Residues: CASSYSEVGAFF.

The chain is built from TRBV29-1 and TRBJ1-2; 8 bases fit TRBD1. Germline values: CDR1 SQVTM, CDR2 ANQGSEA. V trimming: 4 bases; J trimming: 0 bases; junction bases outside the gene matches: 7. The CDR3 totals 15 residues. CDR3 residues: CSVGSGGISNYGYTF. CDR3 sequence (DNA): TGCAGCGTTGGCTCAGGGGGCATCTCTAACTATGGCTACACCTTC.

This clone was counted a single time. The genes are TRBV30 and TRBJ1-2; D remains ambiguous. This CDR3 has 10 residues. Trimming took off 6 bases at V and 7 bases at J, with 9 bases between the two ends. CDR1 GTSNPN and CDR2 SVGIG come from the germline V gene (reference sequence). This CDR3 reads CACSWSGYTF. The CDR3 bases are TGTGCCTGCTCTTGGAGTGGCTACACCTTC.